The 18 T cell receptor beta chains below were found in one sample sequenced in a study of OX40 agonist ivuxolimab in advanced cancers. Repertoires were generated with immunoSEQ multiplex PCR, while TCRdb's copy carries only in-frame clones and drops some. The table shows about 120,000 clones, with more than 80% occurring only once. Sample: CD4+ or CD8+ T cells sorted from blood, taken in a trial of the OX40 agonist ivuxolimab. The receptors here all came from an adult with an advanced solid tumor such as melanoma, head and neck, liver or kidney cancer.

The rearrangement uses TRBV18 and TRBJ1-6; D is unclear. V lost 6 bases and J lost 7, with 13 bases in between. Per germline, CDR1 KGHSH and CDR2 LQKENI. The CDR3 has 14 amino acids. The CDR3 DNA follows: TGTGCCAGCTCTCCTGGACTGGTCAATTCACCCCTCCACTTT. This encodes CASSPGLVNSPLHF.

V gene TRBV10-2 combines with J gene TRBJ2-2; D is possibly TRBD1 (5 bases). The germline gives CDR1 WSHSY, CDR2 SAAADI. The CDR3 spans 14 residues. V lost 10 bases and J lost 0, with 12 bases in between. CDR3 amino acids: CATSETANTGELFF. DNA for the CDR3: TGCGCCACCTCCGAGACAGCGAACACCGGGGAGCTGTTTTTT.

CDR3: CASSFSGGPQETQYF. The CDR3 region has the DNA TGTGCCAGCAGTTTCTCGGGGGGTCCCCAAGAGACCCAGTACTTC. The rearrangement joins TRBV11-1 to TRBJ2-5; TRBD2 agrees at 7 bases. Trimming at V came to 6 bases and at J to 1 base, leaving 8 bases not matched to a gene. CDR1 and CDR2 from the germline V gene are SGHAT and FQDESV (reference sequence). This CDR3 has 15 amino acids.

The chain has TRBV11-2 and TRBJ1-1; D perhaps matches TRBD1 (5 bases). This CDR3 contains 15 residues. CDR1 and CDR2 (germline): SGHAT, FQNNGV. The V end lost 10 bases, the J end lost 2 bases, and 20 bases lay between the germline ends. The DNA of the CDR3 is TGTGCCACCCAGCCAGGGAGGGCTATTAACACTGAAGCTTTCTTT. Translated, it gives CATQPGRAINTEAFF.

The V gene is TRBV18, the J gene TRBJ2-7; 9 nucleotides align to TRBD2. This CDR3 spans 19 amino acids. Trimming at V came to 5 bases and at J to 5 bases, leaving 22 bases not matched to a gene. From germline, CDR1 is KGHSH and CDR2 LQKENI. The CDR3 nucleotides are TGTGCCAGCTCAGCAAAAGGACGCTCGGCGGGGGGGTCTCAGAACGAGCAGTACTTC. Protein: CASSAKGRSAGGSQNEQYF.

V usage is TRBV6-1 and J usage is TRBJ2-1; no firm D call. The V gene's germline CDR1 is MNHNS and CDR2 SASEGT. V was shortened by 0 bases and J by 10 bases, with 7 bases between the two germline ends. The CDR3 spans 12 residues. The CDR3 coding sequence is TGTGCCAGCAGTGAAGCGCCAAGGGAGCAGTTCTTC. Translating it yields CASSEAPREQFF.

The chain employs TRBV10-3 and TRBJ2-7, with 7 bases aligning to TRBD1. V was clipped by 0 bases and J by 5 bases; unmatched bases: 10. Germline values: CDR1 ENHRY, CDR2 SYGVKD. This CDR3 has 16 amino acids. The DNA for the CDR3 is TGTGCCATCAGTGAGTCGAAAGGGGGCTCTATCCACGAGCAGTACTTC. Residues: CAISESKGGSIHEQYF.

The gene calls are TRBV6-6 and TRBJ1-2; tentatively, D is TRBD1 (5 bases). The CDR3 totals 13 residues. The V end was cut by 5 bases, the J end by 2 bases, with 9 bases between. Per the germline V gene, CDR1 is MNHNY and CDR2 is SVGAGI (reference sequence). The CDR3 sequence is CASSPPGNYGYTF. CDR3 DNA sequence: TGTGCCAGCAGTCCCCCAGGGAACTATGGCTACACCTTC.

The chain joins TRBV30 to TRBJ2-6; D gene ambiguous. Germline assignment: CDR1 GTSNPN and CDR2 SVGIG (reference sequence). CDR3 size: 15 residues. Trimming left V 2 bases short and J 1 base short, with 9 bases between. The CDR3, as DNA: TGTGCCTGGAGTCCTGGCCAGTCTGGGGCCAACGTCCTGACTTTC. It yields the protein CAWSPGQSGANVLTF.

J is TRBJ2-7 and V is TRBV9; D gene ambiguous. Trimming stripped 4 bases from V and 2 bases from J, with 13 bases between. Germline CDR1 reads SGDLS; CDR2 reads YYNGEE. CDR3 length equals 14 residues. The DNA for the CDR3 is TGTGCCAGCAGCCCAGTAGGTAGAACCTACGAGCAGTACTTC. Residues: CASSPVGRTYEQYF. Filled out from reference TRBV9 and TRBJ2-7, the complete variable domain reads DSGVTQTPKHLITATGQRVTLRCSPRSGDLSVYWYQQSLDQGLQFLIQYYNGEERAKGNILERFSAQQFPDLHSELNLSSLELGDSALYFCASSPVGRTYEQYFGPGTRLTVT.

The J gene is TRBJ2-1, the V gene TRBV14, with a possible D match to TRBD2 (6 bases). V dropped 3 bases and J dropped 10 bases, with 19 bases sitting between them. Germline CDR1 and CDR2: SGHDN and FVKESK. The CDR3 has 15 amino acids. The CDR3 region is CASSHPAGTSGEQFF. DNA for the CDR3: TGTGCCAGCAGCCATCCCGCGGGGACTTCAGGAGAGCAGTTCTTC. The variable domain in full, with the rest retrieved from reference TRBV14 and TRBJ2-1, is EAGVTQFPSHSVIEKGQTVTLRCDPISGHDNLYWYRRVMGKEIKFLLHFVKESKQDESGMPNNRFLAERTGGTYSTLKVQPAELEDSGVYFCASSHPAGTSGEQFFGPGTRLTVL.

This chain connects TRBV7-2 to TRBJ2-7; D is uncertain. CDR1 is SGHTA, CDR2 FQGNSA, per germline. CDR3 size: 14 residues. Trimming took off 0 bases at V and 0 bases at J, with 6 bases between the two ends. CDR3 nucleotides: TGTGCCAGCAGCTTAGCGGGCAACTCCTACGAGCAGTACTTC. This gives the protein CASSLAGNSYEQYF. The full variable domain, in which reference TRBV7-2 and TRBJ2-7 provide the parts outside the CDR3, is GAGVSQSPSNKVTEKGKDVELRCDPISGHTALYWYRQSLGQGLEFLIYFQGNSAPDKSGLPSDRFSAERTGGSVSTLTIQRTQQEDSAVYLCASSLAGNSYEQYFGPGTRLTVT.

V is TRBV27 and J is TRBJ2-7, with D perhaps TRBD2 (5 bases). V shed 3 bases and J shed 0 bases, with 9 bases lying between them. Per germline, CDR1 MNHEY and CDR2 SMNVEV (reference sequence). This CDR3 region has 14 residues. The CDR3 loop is CASSLDFRSYEQYF. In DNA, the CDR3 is TGTGCCAGCAGTTTGGACTTCCGCTCCTACGAGCAGTACTTC.

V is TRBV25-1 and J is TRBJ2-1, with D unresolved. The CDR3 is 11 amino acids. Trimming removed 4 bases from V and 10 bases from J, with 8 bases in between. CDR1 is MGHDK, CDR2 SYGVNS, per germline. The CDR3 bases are TGTGCCAGCAGTGCCAAATGGGAGCAGTTCTTC. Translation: CASSAKWEQFF.

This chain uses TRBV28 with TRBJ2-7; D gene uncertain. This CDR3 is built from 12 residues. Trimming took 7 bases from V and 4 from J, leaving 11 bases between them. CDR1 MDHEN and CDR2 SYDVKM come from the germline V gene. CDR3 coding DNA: TGTGCCAGCACTGGCAGCCTTTACGAGCAGTACTTC. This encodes CASTGSLYEQYF.

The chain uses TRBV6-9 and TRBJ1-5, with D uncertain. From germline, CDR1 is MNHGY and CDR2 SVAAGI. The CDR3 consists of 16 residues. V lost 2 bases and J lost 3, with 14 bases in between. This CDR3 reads CASSYLGRPPNQPQHF. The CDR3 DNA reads TGTGCCAGCAGTTATCTCGGGCGGCCCCCCAATCAGCCCCAGCATTTT.

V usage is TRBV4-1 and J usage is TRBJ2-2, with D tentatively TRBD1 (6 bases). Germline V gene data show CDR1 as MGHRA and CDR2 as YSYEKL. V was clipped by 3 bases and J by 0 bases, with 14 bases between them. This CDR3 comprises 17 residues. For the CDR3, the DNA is TGCGCCAGCAGCCAGGGCCTCGGGACACCGAACACCGGGGAGCTGTTTTTT. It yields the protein CASSQGLGTPNTGELFF.

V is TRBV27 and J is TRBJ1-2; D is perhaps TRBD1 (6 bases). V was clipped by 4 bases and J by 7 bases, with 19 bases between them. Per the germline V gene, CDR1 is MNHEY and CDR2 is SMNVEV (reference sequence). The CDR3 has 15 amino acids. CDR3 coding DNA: TGTGCCAGCAGTTCCTCGCCGGGGGGCGAAACTGGCTACACCTTC. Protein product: CASSSSPGGETGYTF.